These 19 T cell receptor beta chains share one sample of origin, sequenced in a study of tumor-infiltrating lymphocytes in glioblastoma multiforme. TCR beta libraries were built from RNA through three nested multiplex PCR rounds using modified ARM-PCR. TCRdb analysed the multiplex PCR reads with MiXCR anew, one entry per CDR3 protein. The sample has about 9,600 distinct CDR3 sequences, about 72% seen once. The sequenced sample consisted of brain tumor tissue. The receptors were sampled from a male donor with glioblastoma.

The chain combines TRBV20-1 with TRBJ2-3; D is unclear. CDR1 is DFQATT, CDR2 SNEGSKA, per germline (reference sequence). The CDR3 is 15 residues long. CDR3 sequence reads: CRSRRDSTPTDTQYF. The DNA for the CDR3 is TGCAGGTCTAGACGTGACTCTACGCCCACAGATACGCAGTATTTT.

As for this clonotype: A much larger clonotype is one base distant, so this may be a read error. The chain carries TRBV24-1 and TRBJ1-1; D remains ambiguous. The CDR3 has 14 amino acids. Germline values: CDR1 KGHDR, CDR2 SFDVKD. The CDR3 loop reads CVTSDSVRSSEAFF. Written as DNA, the CDR3 is TGTGTCACCAGTGACTCCGTCAGGAGCTCTGAAGCTTTCTTT.

With regard to this clonotype: Here the CDR3 omits its conserved ending phenylalanine or tryptophan, so a read error is the likely source. The chain is built from TRBV19 and TRBJ2-7; D is unresolved. CDR1 and CDR2 (germline): LNHDA, SQIVND (reference sequence). Trimming cost V 4 bases and J 6 bases, with 10 bases left between them. The CDR3 is made up of 12 amino acids. CDR3 nucleotide sequence: TGTGCCAGTAGTAACCAAGGACGCGAGCAGTACTTA. Translating it yields CASSNQGREQYL.

The chain employs TRBV29-1 and TRBJ2-1; possible D gene TRBD2, 6 bases. CDR3 length equals 18 residues. Germline CDR1 and CDR2: SQVTM and ANQGSEA. V was clipped by 0 bases and J by 3 bases, with 21 bases between them. CDR3 DNA: TGCAGCGTTGAAGATCCGAGACTAGTGAGCGAAAACTACAATGAGCAGTTCTTC. Protein: CSVEDPRLVSENYNEQFF.

The rearrangement joins TRBV10-3 to TRBJ2-3; weak D call: TRBD1 (6 bases). V lost 4 bases and J lost 1, with 6 bases in between. CDR3 length: 13 residues. Germline V lookup: CDR1 ENHRY, CDR2 SYGVKD. The CDR3 loop is CAISGQGTDTQYF. DNA for the CDR3: TGTGCCATCAGTGGACAGGGCACAGATACGCAGTATTTT.

With respect to this clonotype: Possible read error: a much larger clone is one base away. V and J are TRBV28 and TRBJ1-5; 7 nucleotides align to TRBD1. The CDR3 consists of 15 residues. Germline CDR1 reads MDHEN; CDR2 reads SYDVKM. Here the CDR3 DNA reads TGTGCCAGCTGTTTATGGGGACAGCTGAATCAGCCCCAGCATTTT. Translation gives CASCLWGQLNQPQHF.

With regard to this clonotype: A much larger clone is a single base away; this may be a read error. The V and J genes are TRBV11-2 and TRBJ2-5; perhaps TRBD1 as D (5 bases). The germline V gene has CDR1 SGHAT and CDR2 FQNNGV. CDR3 length: 14 amino acids. V was cut by 4 bases and J by 1 base, with 10 bases left in between. CDR3 region: CASSSGHVQETQYF. CDR3 sequence (DNA): TGTGCCAGCAGCTCCGGACATGTCCAAGAGACCCAGTACTTC.

This clonotype rates as medium-sized. CDR3 nucleotide sequence: TGTGCCAGCAGTGAAGGCAGGGCAGATACGCAGTATTTT. Its protein is CASSEGRADTQYF. V is TRBV6-1 and J is TRBJ2-3; the D gene is possibly TRBD1 (5 bases). Trimming pared 1 base from V and 4 bases from J, leaving 6 bases between. Germline-derived CDR1 and CDR2 are MNHNS and SASEGT. The CDR3 length is 13 residues.

This rearrangement joins TRBV6-5 to TRBJ2-7; D gene uncertain. V was trimmed by 7 bases and J by 4 bases, leaving 17 bases between them. In germline, CDR1 is MNHEY, CDR2 SVGAGI. This CDR3 is 14 amino acids long. CDR3 sequence reads: CASIPRAWEYEQYF. Here the CDR3 DNA reads TGTGCCAGCATACCCCGGGCATGGGAATACGAGCAGTACTTC.

The chain joins TRBV7-9 to TRBJ1-2; 7 nucleotides align to TRBD1. V shed 5 bases and J 3 bases; nucleotides not matched to a gene: 9. Germline CDR1 SEHNR, CDR2 FQNEAQ (reference sequence). The length of the CDR3 is 15 residues. CDR3 sequence reads: CASSDDLDRDYGYTF. DNA for the CDR3: TGTGCCAGCAGCGATGACCTTGACAGGGACTATGGCTACACCTTC.

Turning to this clonotype: The junction and the germline gene differ at one end; a read error may be behind it. The V and J genes are TRBV20-1 and TRBJ2-2; D not resolved. There are 13 residues in the CDR3. Germline assignment: CDR1 DFQATT and CDR2 SNEGSKA (reference sequence). The chain's CDR3 is CSAGRTAVGELFF. CDR3 nucleotides: TGTAGTGCTGGACGGACGGCCGTCGGGGAGCTGTTTTTT.

This clonotype was seen a single time. Relative to the germline gene, one junction end is altered; a read error may explain this. The V call is TRBV6-5, the J call TRBJ2-7; tentatively, D is TRBD1 or TRBD2 (5 bases each). The CDR3 is made up of 14 amino acids. CDR1 and CDR2 from the germline V gene are MNHEY and SVGAGI. This chain's CDR3 is CASSPGASSYEPYF. The DNA of the CDR3 is TGTGCCAGCAGTCCCGGGGCCAGCTCCTACGAGCCGTACTTC.

Points on this clonotype: This may arise from a read error, as a much more abundant clone is one base away. The CDR3 DNA is TGCAGCGTTGGGGGGCGGGAGGGCAATGAGCAGTTCTTC. It is translated as CSVGGREGNEQFF. The rearrangement joins TRBV29-1 to TRBJ2-1; 9 bases are a match to TRBD2. With V trimmed by 4 bases and J by 6 bases, 4 bases remained unmatched. CDR3 size: 13 residues. Germline V CDR1 and CDR2: SQVTM, ANQGSEA.

The V gene is TRBV7-9, the J gene TRBJ1-2; D remains ambiguous. The germline V gene encodes CDR1 SEHNR and CDR2 FQNEAQ (reference sequence). V shed 4 bases and J shed 1 base, with 10 bases lying between them. This CDR3 region has 14 residues. The CDR3 nucleotides read TGTGCCAGCAGCTCCGATGTCTTTAACTATGGCTACACCTTC. Protein sequence: CASSSDVFNYGYTF.

On this clonotype itself: The CDR3 carries no conserved terminal phenylalanine or tryptophan, so it likely arises from a read error. For the CDR3, the DNA is TGTGCCAGCAGACTTAATAGGGACACTGAAGCTTTCTCT. This encodes CASRLNRDTEAFS. The chain employs TRBV6-1 and TRBJ1-1; D unresolved. The CDR3 length is 13 residues. V dropped 6 bases and J dropped 3 bases, with 11 bases sitting between them. CDR1 MNHNS and CDR2 SASEGT come from the germline V gene.

This clonotype rates as large. The chain employs TRBV29-1 and TRBJ2-2, with D tentatively TRBD1 (6 bases). The CDR3 covers 13 residues. The germline CDR1 and CDR2 sequences are SQVTM and ANQGSEA. The germline V and J ends were trimmed by 7 bases and 0 bases, with 9 bases remaining between them. This chain's CDR3 is CSARTANTGELFF. DNA for the CDR3: TGCAGCGCCCGGACAGCGAACACCGGGGAGCTGTTTTTT.

This clonotype was detected many times. V gene TRBV5-1 combines with J gene TRBJ2-5; 7 bases agree with TRBD1. The V and J ends lost 1 base and 9 bases, in that order; junction bases with no gene match: 15. There are 16 residues in the CDR3. Germline CDR1 reads SGHRS; CDR2 reads YFSETQ. The chain's CDR3 is CASSLQGSGGLEAQYF. The CDR3 region has the DNA TGCGCCAGCAGCTTGCAGGGGTCAGGGGGTCTGGAGGCCCAGTACTTC.

This clonotype has only a few counts. One base away lies a much larger clone, so this may be a sequencing read error. The chain joins TRBV7-3 to TRBJ2-3; 14 bases agree with TRBD2. The CDR3 is 15 residues long. V trimming: 5 bases; J trimming: 11 bases; junction bases outside the gene matches: 9. Germline assignment: CDR1 SGHTA and CDR2 FQGTGA. CDR3 loop: CASSLGTSGRGKQYF. The DNA of the CDR3 is TGTGCCAGCAGCCTCGGGACTAGCGGGAGAGGTAAGCAGTATTTT.

V usage is TRBV10-3 and J usage is TRBJ2-3; possibly TRBD1 for D (6 bases). Germline V gene data show CDR1 as ENHRY and CDR2 as SYGVKD. The V gene lost 2 bases and the J gene lost 5 bases, with 14 bases spanning the gap. The CDR3 has 15 amino acids. CDR3 sequence (DNA): TGTGCCATCAGTGAGCCCCAGAAGGGGGTAGATACGCAGTATTTT. Protein: CAISEPQKGVDTQYF.